These 26 T cell receptor beta chains were sequenced from one sample in a study of identical twins. MiXCR, run by TCRdb on the 5' RACE reads, gives a single entry per CDR3 protein. The sample consists of a few hundred thousand distinct CDR3 sequences, over 8.5% of them appearing once. The sample was also reused in another study, on yellow fever vaccine responses in identical twins.

The material sequenced was CD8+ T cells sorted from blood. All receptors come from a woman younger than 30 in good health.

This clonotype was recorded a few times. The chain uses TRBV6-2 or TRBV6-3 and TRBJ2-7, with D unresolved. Between the trimmed V and J ends, which lost 0 bases and 3 bases, there was a span of 15 bases. The germline V gene has CDR1 MNHEY and CDR2 SVGEGT. This CDR3 contains 16 residues. In nucleotides, the CDR3 is TGTGCCAGCAGTTACTCGTGGGAAAACGGGTTCTACGAGCAGTACTTC. It is translated as CASSYSWENGFYEQYF.

This clonotype was detected only a few times. The gene calls are TRBV27 and TRBJ2-7; D unclear. V dropped 3 bases and J dropped 0 bases, with 9 bases sitting between them. The CDR3 runs to 14 residues. Germline-derived CDR1 and CDR2 are MNHEY and SMNVEV (reference sequence). CDR3 amino acids: CASSFTAYSYEQYF. CDR3 DNA sequence: TGTGCCAGCAGTTTTACCGCCTACTCCTACGAGCAGTACTTC.

This sequence joins TRBV10-3 and TRBJ2-1, with 8 bases fitting TRBD2. The CDR3 is 16 amino acids. V was pared by 5 bases and J by 4 bases, with 10 bases of the junction left unmatched. CDR1 and CDR2 from the germline V gene are ENHRY and SYGVKD. CDR3 sequence: CAISFSPGLGYNEQFF. Written as DNA, the CDR3 is TGTGCCATCAGTTTTTCCCCGGGACTAGGGTACAATGAGCAGTTCTTC.

This clonotype was found a few times. This chain uses TRBV19 with TRBJ2-2; D ambiguous. Germline V gene data show CDR1 as LNHDA and CDR2 as SQIVND (reference sequence). The length of the CDR3 is 13 residues. V lost 3 bases and J lost 2, with 4 bases in between. This CDR3 is CASSIGNTGELFF. The DNA of the CDR3 is TGTGCCAGTAGTATTGGAAACACCGGGGAGCTGTTTTTT.

The rearrangement links TRBV7-2 to TRBJ1-6, with no clear D. The germline V gene has CDR1 SGHTA and CDR2 FQGNSA. The CDR3 covers 16 residues. V lost 1 base to trimming and J lost 0 bases, with 7 bases between them. The CDR3 spells CASSLEGSSYNSPLHF. The CDR3 DNA follows: TGTGCCAGCAGCTTAGAGGGAAGCTCCTATAATTCACCCCTCCACTTT.

This sequence joins TRBV11-2 and TRBJ2-7; 8 bases align to TRBD2. Germline loops: CDR1 SGHAT, CDR2 FQNNGV. Trimming cost V 4 bases and J 2 bases; bases outside gene matches: 7. This CDR3 comprises 15 residues. Written as DNA, the CDR3 is TGTGCCAGCAGCTGGTATAGCGGGGAAACCTACGAGCAGTACTTC. Translated: CASSWYSGETYEQYF.

This clonotype was found a few times. This rearrangement joins TRBV20-1 to TRBJ2-3; the match to TRBD2 covers 10 bases. The CDR3 sequence is 18 residues long. Trimming took 3 bases from V and 1 from J; bases not matched to a gene: 13. The germline gives CDR1 DFQATT, CDR2 SNEGSKA (reference sequence). CDR3 nucleotides: TGCAGTGCTAGCCGGATGGCTAGCGGGAGTTGGGGCACAGATACGCAGTATTTT. Protein product: CSASRMASGSWGTDTQYF.

The chain carries TRBV4-1 and TRBJ1-2; perhaps TRBD1 as D (5 bases). This CDR3 region has 14 residues. V was clipped by 0 bases and J by 5 bases, with 10 bases between them. Per germline, CDR1 MGHRA and CDR2 YSYEKL. Written as DNA, the CDR3 is TGCGCCAGCAGCCAAGATCTCGGGGGGTATGGCTACACCTTC. It encodes CASSQDLGGYGYTF.

At least ten counts were recorded for this clonotype. The chain carries TRBV29-1 and TRBJ2-3, with D perhaps matching TRBD1 (6 bases). The germline V and J ends were trimmed by 3 bases and 0 bases, with 13 bases remaining between them. CDR3 size: 15 residues. CDR1 and CDR2 (germline): SQVTM, ANQGSEA. DNA of the CDR3: TGCAGCGTTGACACCGACAGGCCCAGCACAGATACGCAGTATTTT. This gives the protein CSVDTDRPSTDTQYF.

This clonotype was counted a few times. This chain connects TRBV6-2 or TRBV6-3 to TRBJ2-1, with 9 bases lining up with TRBD2. V was clipped by 7 bases and J by 5 bases; unmatched bases: 9. The germline CDR1 and CDR2 sequences are MNHEY and SVGEGT. This CDR3 has 15 amino acids. CDR3 DNA sequence: TGTGCCAGCATCATGACTAGCGGAAGGAACAATGAGCAGTTCTTC. This encodes CASIMTSGRNNEQFF.

There are many counts of this clonotype. V usage is TRBV27 and J usage is TRBJ2-5, with 7 bases identical to TRBD2. Trimming took 0 bases from V and 5 from J; bases not matched to a gene: 9. The germline V gene has CDR1 MNHEY and CDR2 SMNVEV (reference sequence). The CDR3 runs 16 residues. CDR3 residues: CASSLSLGGSVETQYF. The CDR3 DNA reads TGTGCCAGCAGTTTATCTCTTGGCGGGAGCGTTGAGACCCAGTACTTC.

The chain couples TRBV3-1 to TRBJ2-5; unclear D gene. V was cut by 0 bases and J by 3 bases, with 8 bases left in between. The CDR3 runs to 14 residues. Looked up from germline, CDR1 is LGHDT and CDR2 is YNNKEL (reference sequence). CDR3 coding DNA: TGTGCCAGCAGCCAAGAGGAGACGGAAGAGACCCAGTACTTC. Translating it yields CASSQEETEETQYF.

As to this clonotype: A much larger clone is a single base away; this may be a read error. The chain has TRBV12-3 or TRBV12-4 and TRBJ2-7, with D possibly TRBD2 on 6 matching bases. The CDR3 has 13 amino acids. The CDR3 is CASMGTVSYGQYF. The CDR3 coding sequence is TGTGCCAGCATGGGGACTGTTTCCTACGGGCAGTACTTC.

This clonotype was found a few times. The chain uses TRBV6-1 and TRBJ1-2, with D unresolved. V gave up 3 bases and J gave up 5 bases, with 10 bases separating them. This CDR3 spans 13 amino acids. Germline lookup yields CDR1 MNHNS and CDR2 SASEGT. CDR3 in amino acids: CASSDRSWYGYTF. In DNA, the CDR3 is TGTGCCAGCAGTGACCGGTCCTGGTATGGCTACACCTTC.

This clonotype was seen repeatedly, ten times or more. This rearrangement joins TRBV14 to TRBJ2-7; D remains unclear. Germline V gene lookup returns CDR1 SGHDN and CDR2 FVKESK. There are 18 residues in the CDR3. The germline V and J ends were trimmed by 4 bases and 1 base, with 23 bases remaining between them. CDR3 DNA: TGTGCCAGCAGCCCGACACCCGCAACCGACGTTTGGTCCTACGAGCAGTACTTC. Amino acid sequence: CASSPTPATDVWSYEQYF.

DNA for the CDR3: TGCAGTGCTAGGTACAGGGAAATCCTATACAATGAGCAGTTCTTC. Protein product: CSARYREILYNEQFF. This chain connects TRBV20-1 to TRBJ2-1; a possible D gene is TRBD1 (6 bases). CDR1 and CDR2 (germline): DFQATT, SNEGSKA (reference sequence). With 3 bases removed from V and 4 bases from J, the gap between germline ends came to 16 bases. CDR3 length: 15 residues.

J is TRBJ2-3 and V is TRBV9; D is possibly TRBD1 or TRBD2 (5 bases each). Germline V gene sequence: CDR1 SGDLS, CDR2 YYNGEE. CDR3 length: 15 amino acids. Trimming took 3 bases from V and 3 from J, leaving 14 bases between them. As DNA, the CDR3 is TGTGCCAGCAGCGGCGAGGGGTGGGGGACAGATACGCAGTATTTT. Translated: CASSGEGWGTDTQYF.

The rearrangement uses TRBV19 and TRBJ2-6; a possible D gene is TRBD2 (6 bases). Trimming cost V 3 bases and J 0 bases, with 9 bases left between them. From germline, CDR1 is LNHDA and CDR2 SQIVND (reference sequence). The CDR3 extends over 16 amino acids. The CDR3: CASSIRETSGANVLTF. The CDR3 DNA is TGTGCCAGTAGTATCCGGGAGACCTCTGGGGCCAACGTCCTGACTTTC.

Concerning this clonotype: One junction end disagrees with the germline gene, perhaps due to a read error. V usage is TRBV14 and J usage is TRBJ2-1; D tentatively reads TRBD1 or TRBD2 (5 bases each). Germline V gene lookup returns CDR1 SGHDN and CDR2 FVKESK. The CDR3 is made up of 16 amino acids. CDR3 sequence: CASSQDPRDGYNEQFF. The CDR3 DNA reads as TGTGCCAGCAGTCAAGACCCCCGGGACGGATACAATGAGCAGTTCTTC.

This clonotype was picked up a small number of times. The chain carries TRBV2 and TRBJ1-5; D possibly corresponds to TRBD1 (5 bases). From germline, CDR1 is SNHLY and CDR2 FYNNEI. The ends were cut back, 8 bases at V and 3 bases at J, with 14 bases in the middle. The CDR3 spans 14 residues. The CDR3: CASAGQGINQPQHF. The CDR3 bases are TGTGCCAGCGCCGGCCAGGGCATCAATCAGCCCCAGCATTTT. The full variable domain, with the rest looked up from reference TRBV2 and TRBJ1-5, is EPEVTQTPSHQVTQMGQEVILRCVPISNHLYFYWYRQILGQKVEFLVSFYNNEISEKSEIFDDQFSVERPDGSNFTLKIRSTKLEDSAMYFCASAGQGINQPQHFGDGTRLSIL.

This clonotype was seen ten or more times. The chain recombines TRBV3-1 with TRBJ2-5; no clear D. The V end was cut by 2 bases, the J end by 0 bases, with 7 bases between. The CDR3 contains 14 residues. CDR1 and CDR2 from the germline V gene are LGHDT and YNNKEL (reference sequence). The CDR3 coding sequence is TGTGCCAGCAGCCAACGCACGGACCAAGAGACCCAGTACTTC. It encodes CASSQRTDQETQYF.

This clonotype was seen only a few times. The chain combines TRBV15 with TRBJ2-5, with D tentatively TRBD1 (5 bases). The CDR3 is 16 amino acids. In germline, CDR1 is LNHNV, CDR2 YYDKDF (reference sequence). Trimming stripped 10 bases from V and 0 bases from J, with 21 bases between. In DNA form, the CDR3 reads TGTGCCAGCTCCCCCCCCGACAGACGGTACCAAGAGACCCAGTACTTC. It is translated as CASSPPDRRYQETQYF.

This clonotype was detected ten times or more. The rearrangement joins TRBV12-3 or TRBV12-4 to TRBJ2-1; 9 nucleotides align to TRBD1. The V gene end was trimmed by 9 bases and the J gene end by 10 bases; junction bases not matched to a gene: 10. The CDR3 covers 13 residues. The CDR3 is CASGQGLVREQFF. For the CDR3, the DNA is TGTGCCAGTGGACAGGGGTTGGTCCGGGAGCAGTTCTTC.

This clonotype was counted only a few times. The chain employs TRBV30 and TRBJ1-2; D is ambiguous. The germline CDR1 and CDR2 sequences are GTSNPN and SVGIG (reference sequence). The CDR3 totals 11 residues. Trimming took off 4 bases at V and 9 bases at J, with 12 bases between the two ends. CDR3 sequence (DNA): TGTGCCTGGAAGGCAAGTTGGAGCTACACCTTC. Translating gives CAWKASWSYTF.

This clonotype was detected only a few times. The J gene is TRBJ2-5, the V gene TRBV20-1; TRBD2 agrees at 8 bases. In germline, CDR1 is DFQATT, CDR2 SNEGSKA (reference sequence). The CDR3 totals 16 residues. J lost 4 bases, V lost 0 bases, and 10 bases had no gene match. CDR3 region: CSARDSLRGGLETQYF. The CDR3 nucleotides read TGCAGTGCTAGAGATTCATTACGGGGGGGCCTAGAGACCCAGTACTTC.

This clonotype was observed a handful of times. This chain connects TRBV2 to TRBJ2-3; TRBD2 agrees at 14 bases. The CDR3 is 15 residues long. The V gene end was trimmed by 8 bases and the J gene end by 5 bases; junction bases not matched to a gene: 6. CDR1 is SNHLY and CDR2 is FYNNEI in the germline V gene. CDR3 loop: CASPGLAGDKDTQYF. The CDR3 region has the DNA TGTGCCAGCCCGGGACTAGCGGGGGATAAAGATACGCAGTATTTT.